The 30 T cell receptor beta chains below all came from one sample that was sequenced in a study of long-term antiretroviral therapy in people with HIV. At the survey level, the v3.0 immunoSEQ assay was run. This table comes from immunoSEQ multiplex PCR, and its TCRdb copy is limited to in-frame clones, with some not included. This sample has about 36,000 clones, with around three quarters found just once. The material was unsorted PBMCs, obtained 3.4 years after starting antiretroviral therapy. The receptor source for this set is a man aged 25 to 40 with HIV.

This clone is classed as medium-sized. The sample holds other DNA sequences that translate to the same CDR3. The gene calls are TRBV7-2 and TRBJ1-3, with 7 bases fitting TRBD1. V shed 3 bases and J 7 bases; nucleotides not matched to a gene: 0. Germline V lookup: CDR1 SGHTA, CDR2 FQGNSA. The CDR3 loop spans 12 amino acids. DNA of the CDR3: TGTGCCAGCAGCTTGACAGGGAACACCATATATTTT. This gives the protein CASSLTGNTIYF.

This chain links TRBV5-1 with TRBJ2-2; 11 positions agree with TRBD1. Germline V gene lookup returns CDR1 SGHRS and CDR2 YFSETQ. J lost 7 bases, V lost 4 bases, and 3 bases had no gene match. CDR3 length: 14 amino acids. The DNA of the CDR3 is TGCGCCAGCAGCGGGACAGGGGGTTTCGGGGAGCTGTTTTTT. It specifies CASSGTGGFGELFF.

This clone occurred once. The chain's CDR3 is CASSLETRGNTEAFF. CDR3 bases: TGTGCCAGCAGCTTAGAAACCAGGGGGAACACTGAAGCTTTCTTT. The V and J genes are TRBV11-2 and TRBJ1-1, with D possibly matching TRBD1 (6 bases). CDR1 is SGHAT, CDR2 FQNNGV, per germline. Trimming pared 0 bases from V and 1 base from J, leaving 9 bases between. The CDR3 totals 15 residues.

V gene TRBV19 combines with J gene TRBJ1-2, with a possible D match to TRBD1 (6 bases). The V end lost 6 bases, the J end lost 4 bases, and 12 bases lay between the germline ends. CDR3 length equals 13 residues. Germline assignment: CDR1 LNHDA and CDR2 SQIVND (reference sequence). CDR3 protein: CASSPRTVYGYTF. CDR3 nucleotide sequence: TGTGCCAGTAGCCCACGGACAGTCTATGGCTACACCTTC. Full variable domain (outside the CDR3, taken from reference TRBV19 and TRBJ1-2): DGGITQSPKYLFRKEGQNVTLSCEQNLNHDAMYWYRQDPGQGLRLIYYSQIVNDFQKGDIAEGYSVSREKKESFPLTVTSAQKNPTAFYLCASSPRTVYGYTFGSGTRLTVV.

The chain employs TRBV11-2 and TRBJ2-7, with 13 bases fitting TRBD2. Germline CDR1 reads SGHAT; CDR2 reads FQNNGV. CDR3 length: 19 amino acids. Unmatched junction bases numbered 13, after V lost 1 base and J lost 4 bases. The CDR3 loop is CASSLVLPGGLAGEYEQYF. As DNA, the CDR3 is TGTGCCAGCAGCTTAGTGCTGCCCGGTGGACTAGCGGGAGAATACGAGCAGTACTTC.

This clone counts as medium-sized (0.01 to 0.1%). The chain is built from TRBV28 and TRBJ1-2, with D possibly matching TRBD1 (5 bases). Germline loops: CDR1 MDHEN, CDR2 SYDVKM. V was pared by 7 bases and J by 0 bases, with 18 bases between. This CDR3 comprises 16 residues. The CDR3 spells CASISGLSPTNYGYTF. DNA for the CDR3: TGTGCCAGCATTTCGGGGCTCTCTCCAACTAACTATGGCTACACCTTC.

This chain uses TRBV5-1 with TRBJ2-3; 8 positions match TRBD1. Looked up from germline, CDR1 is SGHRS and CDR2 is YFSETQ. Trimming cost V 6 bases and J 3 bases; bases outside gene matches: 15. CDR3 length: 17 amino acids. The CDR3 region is CASTGTGRLSGTDTQYF. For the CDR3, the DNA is TGCGCCAGCACCGGGACAGGACGCCTCAGCGGGACAGATACGCAGTATTTT.

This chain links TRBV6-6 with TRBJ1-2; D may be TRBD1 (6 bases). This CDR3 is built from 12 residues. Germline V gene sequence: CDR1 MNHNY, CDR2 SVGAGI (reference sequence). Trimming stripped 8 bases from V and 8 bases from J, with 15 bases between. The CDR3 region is CASWAGVEGYTF. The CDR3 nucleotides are TGTGCCAGCTGGGCAGGGGTTGAAGGCTACACCTTC.

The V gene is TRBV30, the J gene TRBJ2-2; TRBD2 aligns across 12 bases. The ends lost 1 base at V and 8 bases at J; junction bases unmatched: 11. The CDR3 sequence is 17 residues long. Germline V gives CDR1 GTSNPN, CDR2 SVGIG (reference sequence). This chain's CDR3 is CAWSASTSGSRGGELFF. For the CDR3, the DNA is TGTGCCTGGAGTGCTTCGACTAGCGGGAGCCGGGGGGGGGAGCTGTTTTTT. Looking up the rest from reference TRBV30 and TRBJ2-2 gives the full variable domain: SQTIHQWPATLVQPVGSPLSLECTVEGTSNPNLYWYRQAAGRGLQLLFYSVGIGQISSEVPQNLSASRPQDRQFILSSKKLLLSDSGFYLCAWSASTSGSRGGELFFGEGSRLTVL.

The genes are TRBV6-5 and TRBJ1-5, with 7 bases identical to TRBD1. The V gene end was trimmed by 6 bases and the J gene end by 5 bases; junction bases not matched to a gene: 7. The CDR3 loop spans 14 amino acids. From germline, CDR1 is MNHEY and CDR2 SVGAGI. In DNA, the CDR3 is TGTGCCAGCAGACTCAGGGGGACGGATCAGCCCCAGCATTTT. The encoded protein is CASRLRGTDQPQHF.

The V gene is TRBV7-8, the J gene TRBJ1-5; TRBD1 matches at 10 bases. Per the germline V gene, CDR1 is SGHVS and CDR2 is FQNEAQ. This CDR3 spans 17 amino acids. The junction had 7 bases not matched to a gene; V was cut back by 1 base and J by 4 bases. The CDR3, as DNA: TGTGCCAGCAGCTTAGTTTCGGGACAGGGGTCAAATCAGCCCCAGCATTTT. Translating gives CASSLVSGQGSNQPQHF.

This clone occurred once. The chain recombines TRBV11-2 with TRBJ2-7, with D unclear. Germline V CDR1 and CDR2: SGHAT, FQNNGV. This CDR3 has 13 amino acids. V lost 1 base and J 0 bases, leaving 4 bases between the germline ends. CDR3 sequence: CASSLGDSYEQYF. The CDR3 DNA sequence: TGTGCCAGCAGCTTAGGGGACTCCTACGAGCAGTACTTC.

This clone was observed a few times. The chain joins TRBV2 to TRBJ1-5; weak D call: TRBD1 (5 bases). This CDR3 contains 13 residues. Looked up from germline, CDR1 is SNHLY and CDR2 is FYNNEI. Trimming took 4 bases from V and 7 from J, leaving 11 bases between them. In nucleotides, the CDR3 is TGTGCCAGCAGTGTCCAGGGCGAACAGCCCCAGCATTTT. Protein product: CASSVQGEQPQHF.

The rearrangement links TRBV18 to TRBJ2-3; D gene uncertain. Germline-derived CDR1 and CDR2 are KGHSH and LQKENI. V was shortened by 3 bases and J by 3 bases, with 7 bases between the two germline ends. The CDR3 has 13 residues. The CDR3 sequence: CASSPPETDTQYF. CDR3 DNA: TGTGCCAGCTCACCCCCCGAGACAGATACGCAGTATTTT.

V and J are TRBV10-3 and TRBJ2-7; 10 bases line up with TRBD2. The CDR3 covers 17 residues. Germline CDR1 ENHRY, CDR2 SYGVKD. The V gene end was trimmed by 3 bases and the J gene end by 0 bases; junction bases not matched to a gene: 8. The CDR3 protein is CAISDRTLAGSSYEQYF. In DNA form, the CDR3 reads TGTGCCATCAGTGACCGGACACTAGCGGGGAGCTCCTACGAGCAGTACTTC.

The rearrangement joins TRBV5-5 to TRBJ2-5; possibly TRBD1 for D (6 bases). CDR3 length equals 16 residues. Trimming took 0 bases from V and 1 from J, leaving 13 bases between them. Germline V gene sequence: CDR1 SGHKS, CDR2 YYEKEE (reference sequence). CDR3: CASSLAVRTAQETQYF. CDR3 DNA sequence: TGTGCCAGCAGCTTGGCAGTGCGGACAGCCCAAGAGACCCAGTACTTC.

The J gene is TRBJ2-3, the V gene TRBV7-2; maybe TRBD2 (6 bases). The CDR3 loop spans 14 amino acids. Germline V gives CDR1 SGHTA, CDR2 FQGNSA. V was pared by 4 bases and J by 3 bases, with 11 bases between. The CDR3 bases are TGTGCCAGCAGCTCCGGACTACGGACAGATACGCAGTATTTT. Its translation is CASSSGLRTDTQYF.

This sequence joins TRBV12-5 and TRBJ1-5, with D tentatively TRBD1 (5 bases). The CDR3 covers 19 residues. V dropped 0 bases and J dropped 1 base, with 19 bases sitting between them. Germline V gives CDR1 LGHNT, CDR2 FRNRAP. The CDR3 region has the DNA TGTGCTAGTGGTTTGGTACTCTGGGGGAGAGGCTTAAGCAATCAGCCCCAGCATTTT. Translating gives CASGLVLWGRGLSNQPQHF.

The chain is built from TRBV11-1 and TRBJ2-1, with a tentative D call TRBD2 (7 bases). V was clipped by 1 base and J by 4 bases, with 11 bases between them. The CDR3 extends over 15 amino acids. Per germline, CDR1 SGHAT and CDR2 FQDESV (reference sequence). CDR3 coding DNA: TGTGCCAGCAGCTTAGAGGGGGGGATTTACAATGAGCAGTTCTTC. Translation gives CASSLEGGIYNEQFF.

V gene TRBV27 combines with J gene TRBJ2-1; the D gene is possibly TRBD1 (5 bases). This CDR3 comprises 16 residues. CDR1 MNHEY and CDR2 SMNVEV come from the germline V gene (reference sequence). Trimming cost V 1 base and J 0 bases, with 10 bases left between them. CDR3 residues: CASSLLGASSYNEQFF. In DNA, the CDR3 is TGTGCCAGCAGTTTATTAGGGGCTAGCTCCTACAATGAGCAGTTCTTC.

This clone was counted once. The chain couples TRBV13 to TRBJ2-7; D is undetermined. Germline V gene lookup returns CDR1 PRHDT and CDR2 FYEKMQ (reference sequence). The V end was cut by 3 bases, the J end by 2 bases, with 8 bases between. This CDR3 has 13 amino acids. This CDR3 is CASSFRRAYEQYF. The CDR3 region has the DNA TGTGCCAGCAGCTTTAGAAGAGCCTACGAGCAGTACTTC.

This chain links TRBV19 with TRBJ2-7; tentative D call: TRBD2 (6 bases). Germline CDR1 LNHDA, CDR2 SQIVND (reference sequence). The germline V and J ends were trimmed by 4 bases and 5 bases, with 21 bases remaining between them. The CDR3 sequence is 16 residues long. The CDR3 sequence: CASSNPFSGRGNEQYF. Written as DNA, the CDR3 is TGTGCCAGTAGTAATCCTTTTAGCGGAAGGGGCAACGAGCAGTACTTC.

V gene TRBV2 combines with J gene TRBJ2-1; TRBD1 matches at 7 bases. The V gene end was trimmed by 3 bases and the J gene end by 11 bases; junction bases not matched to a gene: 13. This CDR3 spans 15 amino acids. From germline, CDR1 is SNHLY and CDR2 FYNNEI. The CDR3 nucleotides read TGTGCCAGCAGTGAGGGGACAGACCTTTACTACAAGCAGTTCTTC. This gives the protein CASSEGTDLYYKQFF. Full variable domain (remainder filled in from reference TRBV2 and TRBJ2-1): EPEVTQTPSHQVTQMGQEVILRCVPISNHLYFYWYRQILGQKVEFLVSFYNNEISEKSEIFDDQFSVERPDGSNFTLKIRSTKLEDSAMYFCASSEGTDLYYKQFFGPGTRLTVL.

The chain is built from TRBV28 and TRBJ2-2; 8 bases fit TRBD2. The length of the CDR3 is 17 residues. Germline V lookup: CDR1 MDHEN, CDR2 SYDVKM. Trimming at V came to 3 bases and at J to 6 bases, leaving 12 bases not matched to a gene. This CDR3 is CASSFVSGSRGAGELFF. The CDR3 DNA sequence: TGTGCCAGCAGTTTCGTAAGCGGGAGCCGGGGGGCCGGGGAGCTGTTTTTT.

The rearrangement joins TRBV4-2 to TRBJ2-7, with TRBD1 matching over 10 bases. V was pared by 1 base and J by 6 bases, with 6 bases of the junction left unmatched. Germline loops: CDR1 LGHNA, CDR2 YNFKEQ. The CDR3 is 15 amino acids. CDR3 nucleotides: TGTGCCAGCAGCCAAGTCGGACAGGGGGTAACCGAGCAGTACTTC. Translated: CASSQVGQGVTEQYF.

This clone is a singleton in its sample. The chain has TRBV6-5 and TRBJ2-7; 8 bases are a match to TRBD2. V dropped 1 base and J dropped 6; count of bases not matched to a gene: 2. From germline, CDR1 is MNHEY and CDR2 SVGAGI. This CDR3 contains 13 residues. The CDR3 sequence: CASSYFTSGEQYF. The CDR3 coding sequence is TGTGCCAGCAGTTACTTTACTAGCGGCGAGCAGTACTTC.

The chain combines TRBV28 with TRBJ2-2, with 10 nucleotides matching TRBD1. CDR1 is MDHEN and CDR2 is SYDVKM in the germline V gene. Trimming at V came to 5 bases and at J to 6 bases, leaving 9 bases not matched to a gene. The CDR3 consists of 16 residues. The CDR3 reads CASSKDRQGASGELFF. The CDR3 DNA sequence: TGTGCCAGCAGTAAGGACAGACAGGGGGCATCCGGGGAGCTGTTTTTT.

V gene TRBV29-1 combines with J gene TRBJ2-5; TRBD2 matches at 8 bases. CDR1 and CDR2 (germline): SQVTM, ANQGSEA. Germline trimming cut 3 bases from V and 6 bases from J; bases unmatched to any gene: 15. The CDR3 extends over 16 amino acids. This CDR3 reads CSVESPSGSGIKTQYF. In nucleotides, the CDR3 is TGCAGCGTTGAGTCCCCTAGCGGTAGCGGGATCAAGACCCAGTACTTC.

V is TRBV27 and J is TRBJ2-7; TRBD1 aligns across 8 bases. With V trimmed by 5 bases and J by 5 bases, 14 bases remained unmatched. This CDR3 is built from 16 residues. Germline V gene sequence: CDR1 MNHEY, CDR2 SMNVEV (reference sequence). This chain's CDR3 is CASSPGGSRGQHEQYF. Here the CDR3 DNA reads TGTGCCAGCAGTCCCGGCGGGTCCAGGGGGCAACACGAGCAGTACTTC.

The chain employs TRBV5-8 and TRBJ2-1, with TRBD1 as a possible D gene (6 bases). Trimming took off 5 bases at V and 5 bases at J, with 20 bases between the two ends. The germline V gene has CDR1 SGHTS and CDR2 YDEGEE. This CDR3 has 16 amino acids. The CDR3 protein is CASSHNVGHRNNEQFF. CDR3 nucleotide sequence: TGTGCCAGCAGTCATAATGTGGGACACCGGAACAATGAGCAGTTCTTC.